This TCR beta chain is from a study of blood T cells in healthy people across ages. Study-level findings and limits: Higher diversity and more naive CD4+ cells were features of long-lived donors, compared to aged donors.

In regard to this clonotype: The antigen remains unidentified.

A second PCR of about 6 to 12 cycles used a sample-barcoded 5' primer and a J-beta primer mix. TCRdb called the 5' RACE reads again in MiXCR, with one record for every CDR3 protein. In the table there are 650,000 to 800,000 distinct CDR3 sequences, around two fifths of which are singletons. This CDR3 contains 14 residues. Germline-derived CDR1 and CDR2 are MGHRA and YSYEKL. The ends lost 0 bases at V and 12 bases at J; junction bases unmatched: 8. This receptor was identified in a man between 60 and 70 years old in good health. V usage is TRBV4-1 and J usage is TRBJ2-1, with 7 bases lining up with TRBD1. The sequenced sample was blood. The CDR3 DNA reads TGCGCCAGCAGCCAAGATCCCGGTCCAGGGGGGCAGTTCTTC. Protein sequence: CASSQDPGPGGQFF.